Given below is one TCR beta chain in context. Source study methods: Estimated nucleated cell counts came from reference gene primer amplification. TCRdb's copy holds only in-frame clones and misses some; the assay was immunoSEQ multiplex PCR. That table is the source of V, J and clone size, and D and trimming were worked out from the DNA. The sample includes about 220,000 clones, around 80% of them seen just once. The sample comes from a study of blood T cell repertoires in COVID-19. Overall study: The United States, Italy and Spain provided the acute and convalescent COVID-19 samples. In each case, the material was cDNA or gDNA derived from T cells, B-cell-depleted T cells, or PBMCs.

The V gene's germline CDR1 is GTSNPN and CDR2 SVGIG (reference sequence). The CDR3 loop spans 14 amino acids. Trimming cost V 2 bases and J 5 bases; bases outside gene matches: 6. Material: peripheral blood. The sequence was obtained from a woman between 65 and 79 years old with acute or convalescent COVID-19. The rearrangement uses TRBV30 and TRBJ1-2, with TRBD1 matching over 9 bases. In DNA form, the CDR3 reads TGTGCCTGGAGTTTCGGACAGGGGCAGTATGGCTACACCTTC. Its protein product is CAWSFGQGQYGYTF.